This T cell receptor beta chain is drawn from a study of blood T cell repertoires in COVID-19. Study as a whole: PBMCs, B-cell-depleted T cells, or T cells provided the cDNA or gDNA that made up the material.

Study members were between about 18 and 100 years old and lived in some 22 US regions. Clinical histories supplied by participants themselves formed the basis of cohort assignment. TCRdb's copy holds only in-frame clones and misses some; the assay was immunoSEQ multiplex PCR. Among 350,000 to 450,000 clones listed, 91% were seen once. The V and J ends lost 3 bases and 2 bases, in that order; junction bases with no gene match: 3. This CDR3 has 16 residues. Per the germline V gene, CDR1 is MNHEY and CDR2 is SMNVEV (reference sequence). The rearrangement joins TRBV27 to TRBJ1-5; 11 bases align to TRBD1. The sample comprised PBMCs or T cells enriched from blood (not recorded which). The sequence was collected from a woman aged 40-49 years who had been exposed to COVID-19. The CDR3 here is CASSFWTGGRNQPQHF. The CDR3 DNA follows: TGTGCCAGCAGTTTCTGGACAGGGGGCCGCAATCAGCCCCAGCATTTT.